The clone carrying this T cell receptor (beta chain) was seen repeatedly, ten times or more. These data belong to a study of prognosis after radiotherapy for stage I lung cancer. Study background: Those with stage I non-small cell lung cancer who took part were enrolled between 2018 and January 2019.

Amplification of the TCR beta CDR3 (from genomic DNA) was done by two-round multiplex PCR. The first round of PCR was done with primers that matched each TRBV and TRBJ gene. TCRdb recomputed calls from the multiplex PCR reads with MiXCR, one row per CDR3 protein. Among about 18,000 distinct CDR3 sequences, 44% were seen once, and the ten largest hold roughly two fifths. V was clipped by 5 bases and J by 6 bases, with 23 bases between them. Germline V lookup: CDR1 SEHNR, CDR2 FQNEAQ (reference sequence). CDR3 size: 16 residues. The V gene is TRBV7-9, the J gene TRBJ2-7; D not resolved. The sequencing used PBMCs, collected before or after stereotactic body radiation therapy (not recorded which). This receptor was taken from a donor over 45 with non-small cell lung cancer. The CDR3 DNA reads TGTGCCAGCAGCGCCCGCGGAAGGGAAAATACTCTCGAGCAGTACTTC. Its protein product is CASSARGRENTLEQYF.